This T cell receptor beta chain emerged from a study of vaccination effects on CD4 cells after COVID-19. Worth noting for this clone: Its antigen is unidentified.

Here immunoSEQ multiplex PCR was the method, and the copy in TCRdb shows in-frame clones only, minus some. Counted here are 60,000 to 90,000 clones, 75% to 85% occurring once; the ten biggest clones make up more than 1%. Trimming removed 7 bases at V and 1 base at J, with 16 bases between. The CDR3 covers 15 residues. Germline-derived CDR1 and CDR2 are LGHNT and FRNRAP. Sequencing in the ViraFEST assay came after antigen-specific CD4+ T cells had been expanded with viral peptide pools, which were used to stimulate PBMC. With around ten days of culture completed, CD4+ T cells were isolated. Participants were vaccinated with two doses of either the BNT162b2 or mRNA-1273 vaccine.

V gene TRBV12-5 combines with J gene TRBJ1-1; no firm D call. The receptor was isolated from a human donor who received a COVID-19 vaccine. This specimen was CD4+ T cells from PBMCs cultured with HCoV-229E spike peptides, taken after COVID-19 vaccination. The DNA of the CDR3 is TGTGCTAGTGCCCAGGACGGGATTCGGAACACTGAAGCTTTCTTT. Encoded protein: CASAQDGIRNTEAFF. Based on the CDR3 plus reference TRBV12-5 and TRBJ1-1, the full variable domain is DARVTQTPRHKVTEMGQEVTMRCQPILGHNTVFWYRQTMMQGLELLAYFRNRAPLDDSGMPKDRFSAEMPDATLATLKIQPSEPRDSAVYFCASAQDGIRNTEAFFGQGTRLTVV.